A single sample is the source of the 26 T cell receptor beta chains below, sequenced in a study of CD8+CD57+ T cells in acquired aplastic anemia. The use of genomic DNA as template underpinned the TCR beta VDJ and CDR3 profiling. Each CDR3 protein gets one entry after TCRdb re-called the reads with MiXCR. Of 250,000 to 350,000 distinct CDR3 sequences detected, roughly three fifths appear once; the ten largest clones hold roughly 8%. The specimen was sorted CD4+, CD8+, or CD8+CD57+ T cells (not recorded which) from PBMCs. Source of these receptors: a human donor with severe aplastic anemia or a healthy control (not recorded which).

The chain is built from TRBV7-3 and TRBJ1-1; a possible D gene is TRBD1 (6 bases). The CDR3 consists of 17 residues. Germline CDR1 SGHTA, CDR2 FQGTGA. Trimming cost V 2 bases and J 4 bases, with 20 bases left between them. CDR3 nucleotide sequence: TGTGCCAGCAGCTTAGGATTAGCCCCACAGGGTCGCACTGAAGCTTTCTTT. It translates to CASSLGLAPQGRTEAFF.

This clonotype was seen ten or more times. This rearrangement joins TRBV6-4 to TRBJ2-7; 9 bases line up with TRBD1. V shed 2 bases and J 6 bases; nucleotides not matched to a gene: 8. Germline CDR1 MRHNA, CDR2 SNTAGT. This CDR3 is 15 amino acids long. DNA for the CDR3: TGTGCCAGCAGTGACCCCCGGGACAGGGTCGTCGAGCAGTACTTC. Translation gives CASSDPRDRVVEQYF.

The chain is built from TRBV6-6 and TRBJ2-7, with D tentatively TRBD1 (5 bases). The CDR3 contains 10 residues. CDR1 and CDR2 from the germline V gene are MNHNY and SVGAGI (reference sequence). Between the trimmed V and J ends, which lost 6 bases and 9 bases, there was a span of 9 bases. CDR3 sequence reads: CASSRDRQYF. CDR3 coding DNA: TGTGCCAGCAGCCGCGACAGGCAGTACTTC.

The chain combines TRBV5-4 with TRBJ2-2; unclear D gene. The CDR3 is 16 amino acids. CDR1 is SGHNT, CDR2 YYREEE, per germline (reference sequence). V lost 4 bases and J lost 1, with 14 bases in between. In DNA, the CDR3 is TGTGCCAGCAGCCTTTTTTTGGTTGGGAACACCGGGGAGCTGTTTTTT. Encoded protein: CASSLFLVGNTGELFF.

V gene TRBV7-2 combines with J gene TRBJ2-7; 7 bases align to TRBD2. V was clipped by 3 bases and J by 7 bases; unmatched bases: 9. Germline CDR1 SGHTA, CDR2 FQGNSA. The length of the CDR3 is 14 residues. The CDR3 sequence is CASSFGGMAGEQYF. In nucleotides, the CDR3 is TGTGCCAGCAGCTTCGGGGGGATGGCCGGGGAGCAGTACTTC.

This clonotype has at least ten counts. V usage is TRBV7-8 and J usage is TRBJ1-6; 12 positions agree with TRBD1. In germline, CDR1 is SGHVS, CDR2 FQNEAQ. CDR3 size: 19 residues. V dropped 2 bases and J dropped 8; count of bases not matched to a gene: 13. The CDR3: CASSLIGPGQGAEDSPLHF. CDR3 nucleotides: TGTGCCAGCAGCTTAATCGGACCGGGACAGGGGGCCGAAGATTCACCCCTCCACTTT. The full variable domain, its missing parts supplied by reference TRBV7-8 and TRBJ1-6, is GAGVSQSPRYKVAKRGQDVALRCDPISGHVSLFWYQQALGQGPEFLTYFQNEAQLDKSGLPSDRFFAERPEGSVSTLKIQRTQQEDSAVYLCASSLIGPGQGAEDSPLHFGNGTRLTVT.

At least ten counts were recorded for this clonotype. The chain recombines TRBV20-1 with TRBJ2-1; TRBD2 matches at 11 bases. CDR3 length equals 14 residues. Germline assignment: CDR1 DFQATT and CDR2 SNEGSKA (reference sequence). The ends lost 7 bases at V and 7 bases at J; junction bases unmatched: 9. CDR3 sequence (DNA): TGCAGTGTATTAGCGGGGGGGCCGGGAAATGAGCAGTTCTTC. Translating it yields CSVLAGGPGNEQFF.

This clonotype has at least ten counts. The chain links TRBV6-5 to TRBJ1-1, with D perhaps matching TRBD1 (5 bases). The CDR3 loop spans 13 amino acids. CDR1 MNHEY and CDR2 SVGAGI come from the germline V gene. Trimming shortened V by 7 bases and J by 1 base, and 10 bases separated the two germline ends. CDR3: CASTRGPNTEAFF. CDR3 sequence (DNA): TGTGCCAGCACGAGGGGCCCGAACACTGAAGCTTTCTTT.

The genes are TRBV19 and TRBJ2-3; D may be TRBD2 (6 bases). Per the germline V gene, CDR1 is LNHDA and CDR2 is SQIVND (reference sequence). The CDR3 is 12 residues long. V dropped 7 bases and J dropped 4 bases, with 9 bases sitting between them. The CDR3 loop reads CASTGEPDTQYF. CDR3 sequence (DNA): TGTGCCAGTACGGGGGAGCCAGATACGCAGTATTTT.

This clonotype was detected ten times or more. V is TRBV7-2 and J is TRBJ2-1, with D possibly TRBD2 on 6 matching bases. The CDR3 sequence is 15 residues long. Germline V gene lookup returns CDR1 SGHTA and CDR2 FQGNSA. V lost 1 base and J 8 bases, leaving 15 bases between the germline ends. CDR3 in amino acids: CASSLGTTQHHEQFF. The CDR3 DNA follows: TGTGCCAGCAGCTTAGGGACTACCCAACACCATGAGCAGTTCTTC.

This CDR3 is CASLGGGLIYTF. Written as DNA, the CDR3 is TGTGCCAGCCTCGGGGGGGGACTCATCTACACCTTC. The V gene is TRBV10-3, the J gene TRBJ1-2; D is possibly TRBD1 (5 bases). Trimming pared 10 bases from V and 10 bases from J, leaving 19 bases between. Germline loops: CDR1 ENHRY, CDR2 SYGVKD. CDR3 length equals 12 residues.

This clonotype has a count of ten or more. The V and J genes are TRBV7-6 and TRBJ1-4; perhaps TRBD1 as D (6 bases). Per the germline V gene, CDR1 is SGHVS and CDR2 is FNYEAQ. This CDR3 is 15 amino acids long. V lost 2 bases and J 4 bases, leaving 11 bases between the germline ends. CDR3: CASSLIGQINEKLFF. The CDR3 DNA reads TGTGCCAGCAGCTTAATTGGACAGATTAATGAAAAACTGTTTTTT.

In its sample, this clonotype was seen once. The chain carries TRBV12-3 or TRBV12-4 and TRBJ2-5, with 9 bases matching TRBD2. V shed 1 base, J shed 4 bases, and the junction held 16 bases outside the gene matches. The CDR3 runs to 19 residues. Here the CDR3 reads CASSLGAGGRTGEGETQYF. The DNA of the CDR3 is TGTGCCAGCAGTTTAGGAGCGGGGGGACGCACCGGGGAAGGAGAGACCCAGTACTTC.

The V call is TRBV19, the J call TRBJ2-5; TRBD2 matches 15 bases. The ends lost 5 bases at V and 4 bases at J; junction bases unmatched: 8. This CDR3 comprises 17 residues. The germline V gene has CDR1 LNHDA and CDR2 SQIVND (reference sequence). The CDR3 DNA sequence: TGTGCCAGTAGTCCGCGGGGACTAGCGGGGGGAGGAGAGACCCAGTACTTC. Protein product: CASSPRGLAGGGETQYF.

Only a few counts were recorded for this clonotype. The genes are TRBV9 and TRBJ2-3; 15 bases are shared with TRBD2. Germline CDR1 SGDLS, CDR2 YYNGEE. V gave up 0 bases and J gave up 9 bases; unmatched junction bases: 2. The CDR3 has 15 residues. This CDR3 is CASSVAGTSGGTQYF. CDR3 nucleotides: TGTGCCAGCAGCGTAGCTGGGACTAGCGGGGGGACGCAGTATTTT.

In this sample, this clonotype turned up many times. V usage is TRBV3-1 and J usage is TRBJ2-3, with TRBD2 matching 7 bases. The junction had 2 bases not matched to a gene; V was cut back by 4 bases and J by 4 bases. Germline values: CDR1 LGHDT, CDR2 YNNKEL (reference sequence). This CDR3 contains 13 residues. CDR3 DNA sequence: TGTGCCAGCAGCCGAGCGGGATCAGATACGCAGTATTTT. As protein: CASSRAGSDTQYF.

V gene TRBV7-2 combines with J gene TRBJ2-7; TRBD2 aligns across 8 bases. Germline CDR1 is SGHTA and CDR2 is FQGNSA. The ends lost 4 bases at V and 4 bases at J; junction bases unmatched: 12. The CDR3 totals 16 residues. The CDR3 here is CASSYILAVEMYEQYF. CDR3 DNA sequence: TGTGCCAGCAGCTACATACTAGCGGTAGAGATGTACGAGCAGTACTTC. The whole variable domain, remainder taken from reference TRBV7-2 and TRBJ2-7, is GAGVSQSPSNKVTEKGKDVELRCDPISGHTALYWYRQSLGQGLEFLIYFQGNSAPDKSGLPSDRFSAERTGGSVSTLTIQRTQQEDSAVYLCASSYILAVEMYEQYFGPGTRLTVT.

The V gene is TRBV25-1, the J gene TRBJ2-3; 8 bases are shared with TRBD1. With V trimmed by 6 bases and J by 1 base, 6 bases remained unmatched. CDR1 and CDR2 (germline): MGHDK, SYGVNS. The CDR3 spans 15 residues. In nucleotides, the CDR3 is TGTGCCAGCAGACCGACAGGGGAAGGCACAGATACGCAGTATTTT. This encodes CASRPTGEGTDTQYF. The entire variable domain, with the rest obtained from reference TRBV25-1 and TRBJ2-3, is as follows: EADIYQTPRYLVIGTGKKITLECSQTMGHDKMYWYQQDPGMELHLIHYSYGVNSTEKGDLSSESTVSRIRTEHFPLTLESARPSHTSQYLCASRPTGEGTDTQYFGPGTRLTVL.

In this sample, this clonotype turned up many times. The chain joins TRBV30 to TRBJ2-5; D possibly corresponds to TRBD1 (6 bases). The germline V gene encodes CDR1 GTSNPN and CDR2 SVGIG (reference sequence). V shed 6 bases and J shed 5 bases, with 16 bases lying between them. The CDR3 consists of 13 residues. The DNA for the CDR3 is TGTGCCTGCCCAAGGGGGTCGGGGGAGACCCAGTACTTC. It specifies CACPRGSGETQYF.

This chain connects TRBV20-1 to TRBJ2-7; D is undetermined. V was clipped by 6 bases and J by 3 bases, with 15 bases between them. The CDR3 totals 13 residues. Germline V lookup: CDR1 DFQATT, CDR2 SNEGSKA (reference sequence). In DNA form, the CDR3 reads TGCAGTGCCCGGAGTGGGCGGATCTACGAGCAGTACTTC. This sequence encodes CSARSGRIYEQYF.

This clonotype was recorded many times. This chain connects TRBV6-5 to TRBJ2-3, with 11 positions matching TRBD2. J was trimmed by 5 bases and V by 3 bases; bases with no gene match: 7. CDR1 and CDR2 from the germline V gene are MNHEY and SVGAGI. CDR3 length: 16 residues. CDR3: CASSYSVAGGIDTQYF. DNA for the CDR3: TGTGCCAGCAGTTATTCGGTAGCGGGGGGGATAGATACGCAGTATTTT.

The DNA for the CDR3 is TGCAGTGCTAGAAAGACAGGGAGTAACTACAATGAGCAGTTCTTC. As protein: CSARKTGSNYNEQFF. The V and J genes are TRBV20-1 and TRBJ2-1; 7 bases fit TRBD1. The germline CDR1 and CDR2 sequences are DFQATT and SNEGSKA (reference sequence). The CDR3 totals 15 residues. The V and J ends lost 2 bases and 3 bases, in that order; junction bases with no gene match: 7.

The chain is built from TRBV11-2 and TRBJ2-7; no clear D gene. V lost 5 bases and J lost 1, with 15 bases in between. CDR1 SGHAT and CDR2 FQNNGV come from the germline V gene. The length of the CDR3 is 15 residues. The CDR3 loop is CASSAYRALSYEQYF. CDR3 in DNA: TGTGCCAGCAGCGCTTACCGAGCACTATCCTACGAGCAGTACTTC.

With respect to this clonotype: The CDR3 carries no conserved terminal phenylalanine or tryptophan, so it likely arises from a read error. V is TRBV12-3 or TRBV12-4 and J is TRBJ1-6; 8 bases line up with TRBD1. The CDR3 sequence is 13 residues long. V trimming: 6 bases; J trimming: 13 bases; junction bases outside the gene matches: 8. The CDR3 sequence is CASRKTGGWPLHL. The DNA for the CDR3 is TGTGCCAGCAGGAAAACAGGGGGGTGGCCCCTCCACCTC.

There are many counts of this clonotype. This chain uses TRBV6-1 with TRBJ2-3; D tentatively fits TRBD1 or TRBD2 (5 bases each). V lost 1 base and J 5 bases, leaving 19 bases between the germline ends. The V gene's germline CDR1 is MNHNS and CDR2 SASEGT. The CDR3 sequence is 17 residues long. This CDR3 is CASSEGSLGTRRDTQYF. CDR3 sequence (DNA): TGTGCCAGCAGTGAAGGGAGTTTGGGGACGCGGCGAGATACGCAGTATTTT.

V usage is TRBV5-1 and J usage is TRBJ1-4; D is undetermined. Germline CDR1 and CDR2: SGHRS and YFSETQ. CDR3 length: 15 residues. V lost 0 bases to trimming and J lost 7 bases, with 13 bases between them. The DNA of the CDR3 is TGCGCCAGCAGCTTGGCTAAGTATATTCCTGAAAAACTGTTTTTT. This codes for CASSLAKYIPEKLFF.